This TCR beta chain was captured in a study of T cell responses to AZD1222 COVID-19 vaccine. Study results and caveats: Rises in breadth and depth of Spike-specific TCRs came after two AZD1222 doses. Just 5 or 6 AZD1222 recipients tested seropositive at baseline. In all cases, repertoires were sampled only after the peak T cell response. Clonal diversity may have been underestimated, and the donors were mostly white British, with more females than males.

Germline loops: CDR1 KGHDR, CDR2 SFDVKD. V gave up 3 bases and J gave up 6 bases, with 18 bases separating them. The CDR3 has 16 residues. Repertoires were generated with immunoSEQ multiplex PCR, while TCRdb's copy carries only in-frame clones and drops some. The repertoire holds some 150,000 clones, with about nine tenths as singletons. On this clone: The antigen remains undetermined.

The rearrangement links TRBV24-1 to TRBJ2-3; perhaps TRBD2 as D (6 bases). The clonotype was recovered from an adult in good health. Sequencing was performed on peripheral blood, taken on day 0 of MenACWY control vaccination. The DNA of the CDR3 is TGTGCCACCAGTGATCCCCAGGCGGGGCTGATCGATACGCAGTATTTT. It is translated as CATSDPQAGLIDTQYF.